The entry below gives a single TCR beta chain sequence along with its context. Its specificity is not known. This CDR3 is built from 11 residues. CDR1 is MNHNS, CDR2 SASEGT, per germline. V was pared by 7 bases and J by 11 bases, with 14 bases between. The entry originates in a study of beta chain features in type 1 diabetes. As for the study in general: Patients were similar to healthy donors in age and gender (as well as in cell yields).

Investigators reverse transcribed all isolated RNA, so they sequenced expressed TCRB transcripts. Clones were sequenced by immunoSEQ multiplex PCR, and TCRdb holds only the in-frame ones, with some missing. The sample holds 95,000 to 150,000 clones, approximately 15% seen once. Study results and limitations: Type 1 diabetes patients had TCRB CDR3s that were shorter (moderately but significantly so) in all four CD4+ subsets.

The sequenced material came from central memory CD4+ T cells from blood. This TCR derives from a man between 18 and 29 years old with type 1 diabetes. The rearrangement joins TRBV6-1 to TRBJ1-1; D gene ambiguous. The CDR3 DNA follows: TGTGCCAGCAAGTACCAGGCGGGGGCTTTCTTT. It codes for CASKYQAGAFF.